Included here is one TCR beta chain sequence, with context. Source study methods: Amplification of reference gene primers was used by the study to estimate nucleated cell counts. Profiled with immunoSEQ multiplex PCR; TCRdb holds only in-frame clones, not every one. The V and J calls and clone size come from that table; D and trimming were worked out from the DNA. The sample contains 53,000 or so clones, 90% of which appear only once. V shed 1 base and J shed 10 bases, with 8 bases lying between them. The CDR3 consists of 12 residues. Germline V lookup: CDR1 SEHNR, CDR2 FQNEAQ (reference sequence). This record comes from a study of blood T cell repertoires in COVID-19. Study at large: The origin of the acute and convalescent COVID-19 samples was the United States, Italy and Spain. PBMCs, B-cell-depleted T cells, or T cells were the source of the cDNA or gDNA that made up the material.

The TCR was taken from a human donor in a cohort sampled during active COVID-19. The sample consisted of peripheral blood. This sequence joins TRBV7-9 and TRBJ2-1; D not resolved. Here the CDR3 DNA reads TGTGCCAGCAGCTTAGACGTCAGGGAGCAGTTCTTC. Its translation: CASSLDVREQFF.